This entry concerns a single T cell receptor (beta chain). This sample is part of a study of blood T cell repertoires in COVID-19. Study at large: PBMCs, B-cell-depleted T cells, or T cells provided the cDNA or gDNA that made up the material.

Germline V gene sequence: CDR1 SQVTM, CDR2 ANQGSEA. The CDR3 covers 16 residues. The junction had 12 bases not matched to a gene; V was cut back by 6 bases and J by 8 bases. In the original analysis: From reference gene primer amplification, estimates of nucleated cell counts were derived. Method: immunoSEQ multiplex PCR; TCRdb's copy keeps in-frame clones and lacks some. D and trimming come from the DNA, and the V and J calls and clone size come from that table. This table holds approximately 100,000 clones, around 92% found once. Specimen: peripheral blood. This TCR was sampled from a man over 45 with active COVID-19. The chain recombines TRBV29-1 with TRBJ2-1; 14 bases fit TRBD2. CDR3 residues: CSVKTSGTSGSHEQFF. CDR3 coding DNA: TGCAGCGTCAAAACATCCGGGACTAGCGGGAGCCATGAGCAGTTCTTC.